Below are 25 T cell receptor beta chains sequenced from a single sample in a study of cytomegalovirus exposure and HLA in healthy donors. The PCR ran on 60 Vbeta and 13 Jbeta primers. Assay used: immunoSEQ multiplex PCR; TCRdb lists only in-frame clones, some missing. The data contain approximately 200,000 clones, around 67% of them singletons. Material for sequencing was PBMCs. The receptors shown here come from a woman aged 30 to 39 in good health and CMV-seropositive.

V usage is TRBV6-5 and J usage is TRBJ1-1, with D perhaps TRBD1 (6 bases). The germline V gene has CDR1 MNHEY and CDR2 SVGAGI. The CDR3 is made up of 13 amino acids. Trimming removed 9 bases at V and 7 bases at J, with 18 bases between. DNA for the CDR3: TGTGCCAGACCTGCAGGAGGGGGGGGTGAAGCTTTCTTT. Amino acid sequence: CARPAGGGGEAFF.

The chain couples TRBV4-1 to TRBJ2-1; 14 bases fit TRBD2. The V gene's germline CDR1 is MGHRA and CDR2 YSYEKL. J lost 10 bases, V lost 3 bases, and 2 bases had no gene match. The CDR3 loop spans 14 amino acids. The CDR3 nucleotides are TGCGCCAGCAGCCAGGGACTAGCGGGAGTAGAGCAGTTCTTC. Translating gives CASSQGLAGVEQFF.

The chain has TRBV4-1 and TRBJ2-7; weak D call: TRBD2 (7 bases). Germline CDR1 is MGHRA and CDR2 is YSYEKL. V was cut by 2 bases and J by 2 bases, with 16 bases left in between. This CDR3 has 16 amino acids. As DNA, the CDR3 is TGCGCCAGCAGCCAAATCGGGGGGACACTGACCTACGAGCAGTACTTC. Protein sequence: CASSQIGGTLTYEQYF.

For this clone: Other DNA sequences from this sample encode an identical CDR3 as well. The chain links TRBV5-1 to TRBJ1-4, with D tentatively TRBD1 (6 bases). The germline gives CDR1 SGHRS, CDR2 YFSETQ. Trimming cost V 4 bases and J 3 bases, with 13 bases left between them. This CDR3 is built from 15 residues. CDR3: CASSIPTGSNEKLFF. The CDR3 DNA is TGCGCCAGCAGCATTCCGACAGGTTCTAATGAAAAACTGTTTTTT.

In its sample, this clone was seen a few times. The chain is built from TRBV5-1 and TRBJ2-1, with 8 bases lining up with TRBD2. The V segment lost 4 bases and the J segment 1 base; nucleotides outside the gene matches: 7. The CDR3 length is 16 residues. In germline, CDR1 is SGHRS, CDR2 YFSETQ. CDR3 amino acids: CASSASGRLSYNEQFF. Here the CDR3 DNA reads TGCGCCAGCAGCGCGAGCGGGAGACTTTCCTACAATGAGCAGTTCTTC.

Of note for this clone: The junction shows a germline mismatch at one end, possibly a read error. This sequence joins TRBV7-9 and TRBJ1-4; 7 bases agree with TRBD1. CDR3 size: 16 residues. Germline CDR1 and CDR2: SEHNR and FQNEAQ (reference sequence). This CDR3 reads CSSSDPTGAVDEKLFF. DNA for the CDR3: TGTTCCAGCAGCGACCCTACAGGGGCGGTTGATGAAAAACTGTTTTTT.

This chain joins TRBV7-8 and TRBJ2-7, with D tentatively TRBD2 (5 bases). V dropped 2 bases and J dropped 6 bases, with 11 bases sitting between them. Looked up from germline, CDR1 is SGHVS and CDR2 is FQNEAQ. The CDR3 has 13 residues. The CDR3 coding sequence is TGTGCCAGCAGCTTACGGCGGGTGGGCGAGCAGTACTTC. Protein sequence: CASSLRRVGEQYF.

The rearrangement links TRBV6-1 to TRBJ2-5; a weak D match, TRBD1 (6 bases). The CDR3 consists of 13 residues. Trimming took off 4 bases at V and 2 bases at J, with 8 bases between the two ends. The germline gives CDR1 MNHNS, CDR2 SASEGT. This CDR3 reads CASSADRQETQYF. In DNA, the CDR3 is TGTGCCAGCAGTGCCGACAGGCAAGAGACCCAGTACTTC.

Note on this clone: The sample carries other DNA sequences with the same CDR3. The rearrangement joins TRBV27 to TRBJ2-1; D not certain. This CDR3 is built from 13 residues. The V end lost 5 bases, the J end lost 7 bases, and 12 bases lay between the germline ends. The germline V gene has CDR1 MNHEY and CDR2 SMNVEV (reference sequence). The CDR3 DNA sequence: TGTGCCAGCAGTCTCACATTAGCAAATGAGCAGTTCTTC. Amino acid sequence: CASSLTLANEQFF.

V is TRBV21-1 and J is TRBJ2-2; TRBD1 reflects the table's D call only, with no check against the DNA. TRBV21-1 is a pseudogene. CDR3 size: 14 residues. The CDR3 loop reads CASSAGRGWGELFF. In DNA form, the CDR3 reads TGTGCCAGCAGCGCGGGCAGGGGTTGGGGGGAGCTGTTTTTT.

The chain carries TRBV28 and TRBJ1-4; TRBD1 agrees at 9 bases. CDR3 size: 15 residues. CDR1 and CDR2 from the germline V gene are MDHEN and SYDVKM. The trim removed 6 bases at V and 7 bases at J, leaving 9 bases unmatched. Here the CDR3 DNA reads TGTGCCAGCAGCTATTCGGGACAGGGAGTTGAAAAACTGTTTTTT. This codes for CASSYSGQGVEKLFF.

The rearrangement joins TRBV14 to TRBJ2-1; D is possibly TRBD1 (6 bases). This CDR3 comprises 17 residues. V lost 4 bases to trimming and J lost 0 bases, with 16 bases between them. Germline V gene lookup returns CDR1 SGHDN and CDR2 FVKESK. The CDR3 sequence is CASSPSQGMSSYNEQFF. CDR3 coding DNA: TGTGCCAGCAGCCCTTCACAGGGAATGAGCTCCTACAATGAGCAGTTCTTC.

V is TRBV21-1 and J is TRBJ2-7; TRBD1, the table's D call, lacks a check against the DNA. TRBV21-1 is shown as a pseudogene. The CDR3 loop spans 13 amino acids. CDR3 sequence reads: CASSGDRDYEQYF. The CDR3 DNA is TGTGCCAGCAGCGGTGACAGGGACTACGAGCAGTACTTC.

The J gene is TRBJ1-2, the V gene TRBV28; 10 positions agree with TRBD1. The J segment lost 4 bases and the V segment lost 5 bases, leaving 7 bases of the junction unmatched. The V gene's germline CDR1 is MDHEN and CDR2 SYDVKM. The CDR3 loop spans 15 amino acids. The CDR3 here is CASSPWTGGLYGYTF. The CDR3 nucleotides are TGTGCCAGCAGTCCCTGGACAGGGGGTCTCTATGGCTACACCTTC.

CDR3 protein: CASSKTSGRPEQYF. CDR3 nucleotide sequence: TGCGCCAGCAGCAAAACTAGCGGGAGGCCCGAGCAGTACTTC. This chain connects TRBV5-1 to TRBJ2-7; 12 bases fit TRBD2. The germline gives CDR1 SGHRS, CDR2 YFSETQ. Germline trimming cut 4 bases from V and 6 bases from J; bases unmatched to any gene: 5. The CDR3 is 14 amino acids. The whole variable domain, remainder taken from reference TRBV5-1 and TRBJ2-7, is KAGVTQTPRYLIKTRGQQVTLSCSPISGHRSVSWYQQTPGQGLQFLFEYFSETQRNKGNFPGRFSGRQFSNSRSEMNVSTLELGDSALYLCASSKTSGRPEQYFGPGTRLTVT.

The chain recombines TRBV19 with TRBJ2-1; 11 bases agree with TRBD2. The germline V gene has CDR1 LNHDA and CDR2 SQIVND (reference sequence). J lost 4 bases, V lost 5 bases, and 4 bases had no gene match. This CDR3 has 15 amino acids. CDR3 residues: CASSPGTSGYNEQFF. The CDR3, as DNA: TGTGCCAGTAGTCCTGGGACTAGCGGATACAATGAGCAGTTCTTC.

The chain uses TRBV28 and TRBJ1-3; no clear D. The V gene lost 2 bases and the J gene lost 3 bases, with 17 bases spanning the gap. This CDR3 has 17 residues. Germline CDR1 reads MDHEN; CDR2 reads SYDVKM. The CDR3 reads CASSLILSRISGNTIYF. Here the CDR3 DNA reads TGTGCCAGCAGTTTAATTCTAAGCCGAATAAGTGGAAACACCATATATTTT.

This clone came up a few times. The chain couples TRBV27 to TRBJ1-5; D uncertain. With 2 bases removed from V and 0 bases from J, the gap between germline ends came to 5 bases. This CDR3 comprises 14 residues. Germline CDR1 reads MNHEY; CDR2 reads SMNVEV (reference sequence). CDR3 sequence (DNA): TGTGCCAGCAGTTTACTAGCTAGCAATCAGCCCCAGCATTTT. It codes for CASSLLASNQPQHF.

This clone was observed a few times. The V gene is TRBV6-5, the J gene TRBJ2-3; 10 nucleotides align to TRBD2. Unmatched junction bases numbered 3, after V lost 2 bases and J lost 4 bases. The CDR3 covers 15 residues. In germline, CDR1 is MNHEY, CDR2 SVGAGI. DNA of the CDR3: TGTGCCAGCAGTTACAGCGGGAGGGGGCCAGATACGCAGTATTTT. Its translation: CASSYSGRGPDTQYF.

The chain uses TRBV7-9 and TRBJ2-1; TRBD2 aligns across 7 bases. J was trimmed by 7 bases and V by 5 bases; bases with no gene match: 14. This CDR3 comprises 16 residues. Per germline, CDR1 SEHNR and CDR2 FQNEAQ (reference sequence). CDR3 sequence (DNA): TGTGCCAGCAGCCCGAACCCTAGAGGGAGGGTTAATGAGCAGTTCTTC. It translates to CASSPNPRGRVNEQFF.

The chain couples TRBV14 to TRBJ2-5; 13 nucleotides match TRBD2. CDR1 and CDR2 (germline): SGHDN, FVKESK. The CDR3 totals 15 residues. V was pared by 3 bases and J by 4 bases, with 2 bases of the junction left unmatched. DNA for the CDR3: TGTGCCAGCAGCCAGGGACTAGCGGGGCTAGAGACCCAGTACTTC. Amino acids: CASSQGLAGLETQYF. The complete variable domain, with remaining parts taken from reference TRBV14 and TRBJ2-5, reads EAGVTQFPSHSVIEKGQTVTLRCDPISGHDNLYWYRRVMGKEIKFLLHFVKESKQDESGMPNNRFLAERTGGTYSTLKVQPAELEDSGVYFCASSQGLAGLETQYFGPGTRLLVL.

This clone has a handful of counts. The CDR3 spells CASSSSGGSNQPQHF. CDR3 coding DNA: TGTGCCAGCAGTAGCAGCGGAGGCAGCAATCAGCCCCAGCATTTT. This chain links TRBV28 with TRBJ1-5; no firm D call. Trimming left V 5 bases short and J 1 base short, with 12 bases between. CDR1 and CDR2 from the germline V gene are MDHEN and SYDVKM. This CDR3 has 15 amino acids.

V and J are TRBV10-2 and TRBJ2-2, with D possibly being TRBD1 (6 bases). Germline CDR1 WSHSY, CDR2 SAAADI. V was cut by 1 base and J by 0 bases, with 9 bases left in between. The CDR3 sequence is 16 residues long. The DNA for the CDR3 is TGCGCCAGCAGTGAGTGGGGGCTCCCGAACACCGGGGAGCTGTTTTTT. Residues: CASSEWGLPNTGELFF.

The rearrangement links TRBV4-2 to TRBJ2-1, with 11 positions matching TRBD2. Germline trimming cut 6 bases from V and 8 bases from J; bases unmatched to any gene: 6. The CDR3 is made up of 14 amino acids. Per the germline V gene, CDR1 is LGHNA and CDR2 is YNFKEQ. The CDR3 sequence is CASSISGRGDEQFF. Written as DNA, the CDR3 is TGTGCCAGCAGTATTAGCGGGAGGGGGGATGAGCAGTTCTTC.

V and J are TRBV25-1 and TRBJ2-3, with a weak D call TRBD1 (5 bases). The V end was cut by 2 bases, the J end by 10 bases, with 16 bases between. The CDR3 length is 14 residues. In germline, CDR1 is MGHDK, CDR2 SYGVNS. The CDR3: CASSEGAFIPAQYF. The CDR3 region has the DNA TGTGCCAGCAGTGAAGGGGCCTTCATTCCAGCGCAGTATTTT.